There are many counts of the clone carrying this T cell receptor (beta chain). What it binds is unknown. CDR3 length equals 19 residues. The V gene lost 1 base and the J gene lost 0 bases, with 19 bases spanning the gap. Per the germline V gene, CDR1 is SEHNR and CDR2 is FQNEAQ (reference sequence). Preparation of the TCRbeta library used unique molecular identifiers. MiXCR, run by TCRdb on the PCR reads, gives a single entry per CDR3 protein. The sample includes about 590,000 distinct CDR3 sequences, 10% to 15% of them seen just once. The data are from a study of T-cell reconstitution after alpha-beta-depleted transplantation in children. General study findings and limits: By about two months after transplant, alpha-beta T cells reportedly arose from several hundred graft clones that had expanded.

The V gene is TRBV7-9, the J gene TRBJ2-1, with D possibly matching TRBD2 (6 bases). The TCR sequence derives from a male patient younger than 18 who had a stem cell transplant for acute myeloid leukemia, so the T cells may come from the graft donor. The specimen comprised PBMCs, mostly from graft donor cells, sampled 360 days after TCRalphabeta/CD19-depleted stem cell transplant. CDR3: CASSLGGSGVLRSYNEQFF. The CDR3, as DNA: TGTGCCAGCAGCTTAGGTGGTAGCGGCGTCCTGCGCTCCTACAATGAGCAGTTCTTC.